This T cell receptor beta chain came from a study of T cells after yellow fever vaccination. Study summary: Low-cell-number fractions were prepared with SMART-Seq v4 Ultra Low Input. Findings and limits, study-wide: Although the secondary response was weaker, it peaked faster, at day 5 versus 15. At around 95% for CD4 and approximately 89% for CD8, most primary-vaccination clones showed up again after the booster.

Ten or more counts support this clonotype. The antigen is undetermined. One entry per CDR3 protein results from TCRdb running MiXCR on the 5' RACE reads. This table holds nearly 30,000 distinct CDR3 sequences, about 5% found once. The source material was CD8+ T cells sorted from PBMCs, sampled 10 days after the yellow fever booster vaccination. This receptor was identified in a man under 40 who received the YFV17D yellow fever vaccine.

The DNA of the CDR3 is TGTGCCAGCAGCCAAGATGAGACCTTGGGGGAGTTCTTC. Its protein is CASSQDETLGEFF. The chain carries TRBV3-1 and TRBJ2-1, with D perhaps TRBD1 or TRBD2 (5 bases each). V was pared by 0 bases and J by 14 bases, with 14 bases between. Germline CDR1 is LGHDT and CDR2 is YNNKEL (reference sequence). The length of the CDR3 is 13 residues.